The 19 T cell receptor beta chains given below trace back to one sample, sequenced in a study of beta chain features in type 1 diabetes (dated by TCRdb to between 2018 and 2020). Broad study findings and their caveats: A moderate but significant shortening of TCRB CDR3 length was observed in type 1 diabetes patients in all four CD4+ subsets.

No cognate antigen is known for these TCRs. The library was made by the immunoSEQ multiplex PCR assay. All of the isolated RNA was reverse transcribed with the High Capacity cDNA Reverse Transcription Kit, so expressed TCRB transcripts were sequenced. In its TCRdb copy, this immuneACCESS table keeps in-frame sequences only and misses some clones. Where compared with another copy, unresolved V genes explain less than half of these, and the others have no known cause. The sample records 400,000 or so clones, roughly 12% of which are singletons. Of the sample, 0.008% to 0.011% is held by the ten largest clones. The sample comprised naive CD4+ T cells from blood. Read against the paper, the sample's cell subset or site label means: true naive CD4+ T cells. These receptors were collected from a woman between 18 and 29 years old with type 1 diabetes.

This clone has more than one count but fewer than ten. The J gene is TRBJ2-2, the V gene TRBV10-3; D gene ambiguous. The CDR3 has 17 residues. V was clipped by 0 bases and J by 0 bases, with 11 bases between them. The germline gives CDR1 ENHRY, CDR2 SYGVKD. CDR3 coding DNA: TGTGCCATCAGTGAGTCGAGGCTAAGATCGAACACCGGGGAGCTGTTTTTT. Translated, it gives CAISESRLRSNTGELFF.

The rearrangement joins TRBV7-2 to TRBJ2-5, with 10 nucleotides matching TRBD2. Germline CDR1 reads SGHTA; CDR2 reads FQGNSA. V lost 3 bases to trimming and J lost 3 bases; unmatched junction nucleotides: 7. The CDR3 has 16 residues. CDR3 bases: TGTGCCAGCAGCTTGGTTTTAGCGGGGGGTAAAGAGACCCAGTACTTC. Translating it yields CASSLVLAGGKETQYF.

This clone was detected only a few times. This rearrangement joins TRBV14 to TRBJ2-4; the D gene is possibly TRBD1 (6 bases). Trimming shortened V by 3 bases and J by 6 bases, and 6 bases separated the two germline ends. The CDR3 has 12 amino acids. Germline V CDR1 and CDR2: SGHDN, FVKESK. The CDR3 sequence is CASSQGANIQYF. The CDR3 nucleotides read TGTGCCAGCAGCCAGGGGGCAAACATTCAGTACTTC.

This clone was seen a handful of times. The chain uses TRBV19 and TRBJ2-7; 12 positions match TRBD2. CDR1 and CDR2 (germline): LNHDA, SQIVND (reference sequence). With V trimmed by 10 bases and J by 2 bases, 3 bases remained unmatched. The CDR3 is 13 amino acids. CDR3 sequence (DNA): TGTGCCACTGGGACTAGCGGGCCCTACGAGCAGTACTTC. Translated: CATGTSGPYEQYF.

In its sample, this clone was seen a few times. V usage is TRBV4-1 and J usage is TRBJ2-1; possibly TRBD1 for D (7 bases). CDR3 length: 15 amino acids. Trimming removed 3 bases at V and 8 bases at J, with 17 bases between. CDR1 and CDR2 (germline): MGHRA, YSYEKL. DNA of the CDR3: TGCGCCAGCAGCCATCCCACGCCCAGGGGGGATGAGCAGTTCTTC. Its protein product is CASSHPTPRGDEQFF.

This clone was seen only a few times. This chain's CDR3 is CASSLEGQVPYGYTF. CDR3 DNA: TGCGCCAGCAGCTTGGAGGGACAGGTACCCTATGGCTACACCTTC. This chain uses TRBV5-1 with TRBJ1-2; 8 bases line up with TRBD1. The germline V gene has CDR1 SGHRS and CDR2 YFSETQ. V lost 0 bases and J lost 4; bases outside the gene matches: 5. This CDR3 spans 15 amino acids.

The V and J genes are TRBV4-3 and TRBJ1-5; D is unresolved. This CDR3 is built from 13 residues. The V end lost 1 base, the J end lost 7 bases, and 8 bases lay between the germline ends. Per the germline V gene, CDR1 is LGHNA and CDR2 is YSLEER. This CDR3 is CASSQVRKQPQHF. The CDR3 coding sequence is TGCGCCAGCAGCCAAGTCCGTAAACAGCCCCAGCATTTT.

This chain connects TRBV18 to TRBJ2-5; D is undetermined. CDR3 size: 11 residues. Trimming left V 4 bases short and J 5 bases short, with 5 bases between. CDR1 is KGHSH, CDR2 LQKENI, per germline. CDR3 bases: TGTGCCAGCTCACTTCTGGAGACCCAGTACTTC. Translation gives CASSLLETQYF.

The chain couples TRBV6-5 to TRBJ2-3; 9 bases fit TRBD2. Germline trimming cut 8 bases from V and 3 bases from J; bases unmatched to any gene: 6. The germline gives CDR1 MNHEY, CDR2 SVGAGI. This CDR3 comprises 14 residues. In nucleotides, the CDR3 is TGTGCCAGCCGACTAGCGGCCCGAACAGATACGCAGTATTTT. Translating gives CASRLAARTDTQYF.

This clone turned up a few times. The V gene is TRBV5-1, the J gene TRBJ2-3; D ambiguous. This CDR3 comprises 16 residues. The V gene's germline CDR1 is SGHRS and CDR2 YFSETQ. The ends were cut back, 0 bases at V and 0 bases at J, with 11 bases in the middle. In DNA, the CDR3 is TGCGCCAGCAGCTTGGTGGGCACCGATAGCACAGATACGCAGTATTTT. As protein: CASSLVGTDSTDTQYF.

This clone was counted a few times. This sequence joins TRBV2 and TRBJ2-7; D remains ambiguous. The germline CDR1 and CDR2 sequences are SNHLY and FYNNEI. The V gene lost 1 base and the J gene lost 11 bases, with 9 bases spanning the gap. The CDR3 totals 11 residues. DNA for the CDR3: TGTGCCAGCAGTGAAGTCTTCGTTAAGTACTTC. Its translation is CASSEVFVKYF.

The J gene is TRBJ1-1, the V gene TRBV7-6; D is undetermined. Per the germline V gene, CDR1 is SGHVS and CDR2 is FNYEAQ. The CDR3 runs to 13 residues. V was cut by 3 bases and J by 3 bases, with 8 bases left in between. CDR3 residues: CASSFSVDTEAFF. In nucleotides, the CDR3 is TGTGCCAGCAGCTTTTCTGTCGACACTGAAGCTTTCTTT.

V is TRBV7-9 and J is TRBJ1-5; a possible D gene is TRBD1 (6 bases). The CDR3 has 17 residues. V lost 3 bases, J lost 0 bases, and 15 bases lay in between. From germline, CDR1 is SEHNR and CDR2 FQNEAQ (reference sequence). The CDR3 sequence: CASSLSRDIHSNQPQHF. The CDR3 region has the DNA TGTGCCAGCAGCTTGTCACGGGACATCCATAGCAATCAGCCCCAGCATTTT.

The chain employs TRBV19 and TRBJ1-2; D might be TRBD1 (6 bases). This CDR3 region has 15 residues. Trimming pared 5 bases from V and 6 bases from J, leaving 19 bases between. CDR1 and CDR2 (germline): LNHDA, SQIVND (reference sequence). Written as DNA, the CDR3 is TGTGCCAGTAGTCCTGGCCGGGCGGCAGGGGATGGCTACACCTTC. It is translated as CASSPGRAAGDGYTF.

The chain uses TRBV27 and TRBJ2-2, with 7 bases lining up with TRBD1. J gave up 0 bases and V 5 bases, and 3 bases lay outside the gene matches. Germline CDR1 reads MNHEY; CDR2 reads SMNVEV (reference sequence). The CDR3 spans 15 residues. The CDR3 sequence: CASSTDRANTGELFF. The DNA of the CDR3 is TGTGCCAGCAGTACCGACAGGGCGAACACCGGGGAGCTGTTTTTT.

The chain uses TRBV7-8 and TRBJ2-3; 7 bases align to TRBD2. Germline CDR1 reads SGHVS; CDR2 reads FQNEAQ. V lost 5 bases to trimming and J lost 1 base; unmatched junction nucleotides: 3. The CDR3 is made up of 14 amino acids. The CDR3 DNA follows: TGTGCCAGCAGCCTCCGGGGGGGCACAGATACGCAGTATTTT. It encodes CASSLRGGTDTQYF.

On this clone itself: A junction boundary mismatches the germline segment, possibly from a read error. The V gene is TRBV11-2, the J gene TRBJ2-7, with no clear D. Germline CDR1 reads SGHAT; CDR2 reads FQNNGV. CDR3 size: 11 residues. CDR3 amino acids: CASSAIYEQDF. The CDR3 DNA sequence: TGTGCCAGCAGCGCGATTTACGAGCAAGACTTC.

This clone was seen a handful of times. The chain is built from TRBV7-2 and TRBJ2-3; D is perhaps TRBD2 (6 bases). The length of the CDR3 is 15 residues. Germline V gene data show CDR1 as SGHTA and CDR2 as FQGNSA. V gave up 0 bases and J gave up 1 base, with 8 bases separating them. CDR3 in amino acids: CASSLAVAGTDTQYF. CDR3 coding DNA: TGTGCCAGCAGCTTAGCTGTAGCGGGCACAGATACGCAGTATTTT.

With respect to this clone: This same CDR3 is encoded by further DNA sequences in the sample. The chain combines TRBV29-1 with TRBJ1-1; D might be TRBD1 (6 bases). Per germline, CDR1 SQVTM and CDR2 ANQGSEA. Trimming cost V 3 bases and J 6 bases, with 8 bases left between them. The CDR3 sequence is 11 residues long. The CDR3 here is CSVDPGAEAFF. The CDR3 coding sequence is TGCAGCGTTGATCCAGGGGCTGAAGCTTTCTTT.